The next 18 T cell receptor beta chains were all read from a single sample in a study of T cell changes during pregnancy in multiple sclerosis. Sequencing used immunoSEQ multiplex PCR; TCRdb keeps in-frame clones, though not all of them. This table holds about 46,000 clones, roughly nine tenths found once. Sequencing used CD4+ T cells from peripheral blood mononuclear cells, obtained after pregnancy. These TCRs come from a female donor with multiple sclerosis, enrolled in a pregnancy study.

The rearrangement links TRBV5-4 to TRBJ2-3; TRBD2 agrees at 12 bases. From germline, CDR1 is SGHNT and CDR2 YYREEE (reference sequence). V dropped 4 bases and J dropped 0; count of bases not matched to a gene: 3. The CDR3 loop spans 16 amino acids. The DNA for the CDR3 is TGTGCCAGCAGCGGGCTAGCGGGAGGGAGCACAGATACGCAGTATTTT. It codes for CASSGLAGGSTDTQYF.

The chain couples TRBV18 to TRBJ1-1; D is unresolved. Germline CDR1 KGHSH, CDR2 LQKENI. The V end lost 2 bases, the J end lost 2 bases, and 12 bases lay between the germline ends. The CDR3 is made up of 15 amino acids. CDR3 nucleotides: TGTGCCAGCTCACCAGATTCGGGGATAAACACTGAAGCTTTCTTT. As protein: CASSPDSGINTEAFF.

Only a few counts were recorded for this clone. The V and J genes are TRBV12-5 and TRBJ1-1; D not certain. The V gene lost 4 bases and the J gene lost 1 base, with 10 bases spanning the gap. The germline CDR1 and CDR2 sequences are LGHNT and FRNRAP. The CDR3 spans 14 residues. This chain's CDR3 is CASGSLPGNTEAFF. The CDR3 region has the DNA TGTGCTAGTGGTTCCCTTCCCGGGAACACTGAAGCTTTCTTT. Full variable domain (outside the CDR3, taken from reference TRBV12-5 and TRBJ1-1): DARVTQTPRHKVTEMGQEVTMRCQPILGHNTVFWYRQTMMQGLELLAYFRNRAPLDDSGMPKDRFSAEMPDATLATLKIQPSEPRDSAVYFCASGSLPGNTEAFFGQGTRLTVV.

The count of this clone is one. This chain connects TRBV28 to TRBJ2-7; D possibly corresponds to TRBD2 (7 bases). CDR3 length equals 15 residues. The V gene lost 7 bases and the J gene lost 6 bases, with 22 bases spanning the gap. Germline V gene sequence: CDR1 MDHEN, CDR2 SYDVKM. The CDR3, as DNA: TGTGCCAGCAAAAAGGACAGCGGGGTTAAAGCCGAGCAGTACTTC. This translates into CASKKDSGVKAEQYF.

The chain recombines TRBV5-6 with TRBJ1-4; TRBD1 matches 7 bases. Per germline, CDR1 SGHDT and CDR2 YYEEEE. The J segment lost 10 bases and the V segment lost 4 bases, leaving 13 bases of the junction unmatched. The CDR3 is 15 amino acids. CDR3 residues: CASSQRQGRGGKLFF. For the CDR3, the DNA is TGTGCCAGCAGCCAAAGACAGGGTCGTGGGGGAAAACTGTTTTTT.

J is TRBJ2-3 and V is TRBV5-1; 8 bases align to TRBD1. This CDR3 comprises 15 residues. The V gene's germline CDR1 is SGHRS and CDR2 YFSETQ. Unmatched junction bases numbered 6, after V lost 4 bases and J lost 2 bases. In DNA form, the CDR3 reads TGCGCCAGCAGCCTCAGGGGGCTTTACACAGATACGCAGTATTTT. Protein sequence: CASSLRGLYTDTQYF.

The chain employs TRBV6-1 and TRBJ2-7, with a possible D match to TRBD2 (6 bases). CDR3 length: 13 residues. V was trimmed by 3 bases and J by 2 bases, leaving 8 bases between them. Germline lookup yields CDR1 MNHNS and CDR2 SASEGT. CDR3 nucleotide sequence: TGTGCCAGCAGTGAGTGGGGGGCCTACGAGCAGTACTTC. It specifies CASSEWGAYEQYF.

J is TRBJ1-2 and V is TRBV30; 7 bases fit TRBD1. Germline loops: CDR1 GTSNPN, CDR2 SVGIG (reference sequence). This CDR3 is 16 amino acids long. Losses at the gene ends were 0 bases for V and 4 bases for J; bases not matched to a gene: 11. CDR3 DNA sequence: TGTGCCTGGAGTGTTTATGAGGGGGCACGTGGCTATGGCTACACCTTC. It translates to CAWSVYEGARGYGYTF.

The V gene is TRBV30, the J gene TRBJ2-7; D call uncertain. CDR1 and CDR2 (germline): GTSNPN, SVGIG (reference sequence). The V gene lost 4 bases and the J gene lost 0 bases, with 10 bases spanning the gap. The CDR3 has 13 amino acids. CDR3 nucleotide sequence: TGTGCCTGGAATAGAAGGAGCTCCTACGAGCAGTACTTC. This translates into CAWNRRSSYEQYF. Variable domain in full (rest from reference TRBV30 and TRBJ2-7): SQTIHQWPATLVQPVGSPLSLECTVEGTSNPNLYWYRQAAGRGLQLLFYSVGIGQISSEVPQNLSASRPQDRQFILSSKKLLLSDSGFYLCAWNRRSSYEQYFGPGTRLTVT.

V is TRBV6-5 and J is TRBJ2-5; 8 bases agree with TRBD2. CDR1 is MNHEY, CDR2 SVGAGI, per germline. The J segment lost 7 bases and the V segment lost 8 bases, leaving 9 bases of the junction unmatched. The CDR3 consists of 13 residues. The CDR3, as DNA: TGTGCCAGCTCTTTTAGCGGGACGGGGACCCAGTACTTC. Translating it yields CASSFSGTGTQYF.

The chain is built from TRBV18 and TRBJ2-1; 9 bases agree with TRBD1. Germline V gives CDR1 KGHSH, CDR2 LQKENI. The CDR3 sequence is 15 residues long. Trimming at V came to 5 bases and at J to 5 bases, leaving 7 bases not matched to a gene. In DNA, the CDR3 is TGTGCCAGCTCAGTCCGGGACAGGGTGAACAATGAGCAGTTCTTC. This gives the protein CASSVRDRVNNEQFF.

The chain recombines TRBV4-1 with TRBJ2-5, with D maybe TRBD2 (5 bases). V shed 2 bases and J shed 7 bases, with 14 bases lying between them. CDR1 is MGHRA and CDR2 is YSYEKL in the germline V gene. The CDR3 is 14 amino acids. CDR3 in amino acids: CASSQQRAPGTQYF. CDR3 sequence (DNA): TGCGCCAGCAGCCAACAGAGGGCGCCTGGGACCCAGTACTTC.

The chain joins TRBV9 to TRBJ2-7, with D possibly matching TRBD1 (5 bases). V gave up 4 bases and J gave up 2 bases, with 13 bases separating them. The germline CDR1 and CDR2 sequences are SGDLS and YYNGEE. The CDR3 is 14 residues long. The chain's CDR3 is CASSPSPGTYEQYF. CDR3 coding DNA: TGTGCCAGCAGCCCCTCCCCAGGGACCTACGAGCAGTACTTC.

V is TRBV30 and J is TRBJ1-2; 8 bases are a match to TRBD1. The CDR3 totals 14 residues. The germline gives CDR1 GTSNPN, CDR2 SVGIG (reference sequence). Trimming removed 4 bases from V and 7 bases from J; junction bases left unmatched: 11. Here the CDR3 DNA reads TGTGCCTGGACCCGGGGGCAGGGGGCGCCTGGCTACACCTTC. Translating it yields CAWTRGQGAPGYTF.

This chain links TRBV5-1 with TRBJ1-1; tentative D call: TRBD1 (5 bases). The CDR3 loop spans 16 amino acids. The germline V gene encodes CDR1 SGHRS and CDR2 YFSETQ. V lost 0 bases and J lost 9, with 21 bases in between. CDR3 coding DNA: TGCGCCAGCAGCTTGGGCCAGGGCAGACGATTAACTAAAGCTTTCTTT. This translates into CASSLGQGRRLTKAFF.

Remarks on this clone: One junction end disagrees with the germline gene, perhaps due to a read error. The chain has TRBV27 and TRBJ2-3; the match to TRBD2 covers 15 bases. CDR3 length: 13 amino acids. Germline lookup yields CDR1 MNHEY and CDR2 SMNVEV (reference sequence). CDR3 amino acids: CASRPGLAGGWDF. As DNA, the CDR3 is TGTGCCAGCAGACCCGGACTAGCGGGAGGGTGGGATTTT.

The chain uses TRBV27 and TRBJ2-1; 8 nucleotides align to TRBD2. CDR1 is MNHEY and CDR2 is SMNVEV in the germline V gene (reference sequence). The CDR3 has 17 residues. Losses at the gene ends were 7 bases for V and 0 bases for J; bases not matched to a gene: 11. The CDR3 nucleotides are TGTGCCAGCAACTCCGGGACTAGTTTACGCTCCTACAATGAGCAGTTCTTC. It yields the protein CASNSGTSLRSYNEQFF.

V gene TRBV5-1 combines with J gene TRBJ1-3, with TRBD1 as a possible D gene (5 bases). The CDR3 is made up of 15 amino acids. CDR1 is SGHRS and CDR2 is YFSETQ in the germline V gene. The V and J ends lost 5 bases and 0 bases respectively, with 12 bases between them. CDR3 protein: CASRPGLSSGNTIYF. The CDR3 DNA is TGCGCCAGCAGGCCGGGACTCAGCTCTGGAAACACCATATATTTT.